A single sample is the source of the 20 T cell receptor beta chains below, sequenced in a study of tumor-infiltrating lymphocytes in oesophageal squamous cell carcinoma. MiXCR was run by TCRdb on the PCR reads, yielding one entry per CDR3 protein. The sample yields some 14,000 distinct CDR3 sequences, about 53% seen once. Sequenced input: esophageal tumor tissue. The origin of the receptors is a male donor with esophageal squamous cell carcinoma.

J is TRBJ2-1 and V is TRBV7-6; D might be TRBD2 (5 bases). The end of the DNA fits TRBJ2-7 better, so the J call may be wrong. The CDR3 length is 15 residues. CDR1 SGHVS and CDR2 FNYEAQ come from the germline V gene. The CDR3 DNA sequence: TGTGCCAGCAGCTTATCGGGATTGTCGGTGAATGAGCAGTACTTC. Protein product: CASSLSGLSVNEQYF.

The V call is TRBV12-3 or TRBV12-4, the J call TRBJ2-3; a possible D gene is TRBD2 (5 bases). Near its end, the DNA agrees better with TRBJ2-1, so the J call may be wrong. This CDR3 is 15 amino acids long. For the CDR3, the DNA is TGTGCCAGCAGTAGCGGACTTCCAATCTCGGATGAGCAGTTCTTC. Amino acids: CASSSGLPISDEQFF.

At least ten counts were recorded for this clonotype. The gene calls are TRBV28 and TRBJ2-7; D is uncertain. CDR1 MDHEN and CDR2 SYDVKM come from the germline V gene. CDR3 length: 13 amino acids. V gave up 6 bases and J gave up 1 base, with 10 bases separating them. The CDR3 loop is CASSLTASYEQYF. For the CDR3, the DNA is TGTGCCAGCAGCTTGACGGCGTCCTACGAGCAGTACTTC.

The chain combines TRBV24-1 with TRBJ2-1, with D maybe TRBD2 (7 bases). The J call is in doubt because the DNA end fits TRBJ2-5 better. The CDR3 spans 15 residues. Germline lookup yields CDR1 KGHDR and CDR2 SFDVKD. DNA of the CDR3: TGTGCCACCAGTGGGGCGGGGGCCGCACAAGAGACCCAGTACTTC. Translation: CATSGAGAAQETQYF.

This clonotype ranks as medium-sized (0.01 to 0.1%). The chain links TRBV7-3 to TRBJ2-1; 7 bases are shared with TRBD2. CDR1 is SGHTA, CDR2 FQGTGA, per germline. Unmatched junction bases numbered 6, after V lost 0 bases and J lost 1 base. This CDR3 has 17 amino acids. CDR3 amino acids: CASSLTASGLSYNEQFF. The DNA of the CDR3 is TGTGCCAGCAGCTTAACGGCTAGCGGCCTTTCCTACAATGAGCAGTTCTTC.

The chain joins TRBV7-3 to TRBJ2-5; TRBD2 matches 7 bases. Trimming cost V 1 base and J 5 bases; bases outside gene matches: 7. The CDR3 is made up of 15 amino acids. The V gene's germline CDR1 is SGHTA and CDR2 FQGTGA. The DNA of the CDR3 is TGTGCCAGCAGCTTAAATGCGGGAGTGAGTGAGACCCAGTACTTC. Its protein product is CASSLNAGVSETQYF.

V usage is TRBV11-1 and J usage is TRBJ2-3; D gene ambiguous. With the DNA end fitting TRBJ2-1 better, the J assignment may be wrong. CDR1 is SGHAT, CDR2 FQDESV, per germline (reference sequence). This CDR3 is built from 11 residues. The CDR3 DNA follows: TGTGCCAGCAGGATTTCCAATGAGCAGTTCTTC. This sequence encodes CASRISNEQFF.

This clonotype has ten or more counts. This chain joins TRBV6-1 and TRBJ1-2; D perhaps matches TRBD1 (5 bases). This CDR3 is 13 amino acids long. In germline, CDR1 is MNHNS, CDR2 SASEGT. Trimming stripped 10 bases from V and 4 bases from J, with 16 bases between. CDR3 coding DNA: TGTGCCACCCCAGTCGACAGCCCCTATGGCTACACCTTC. Encoded protein: CATPVDSPYGYTF.

This chain links TRBV12-3 or TRBV12-4 with TRBJ2-1, with D perhaps matching TRBD2 (5 bases). V was clipped by 0 bases and J by 4 bases, with 13 bases between them. CDR3 length: 16 amino acids. The CDR3 is CASSLAGQRAYNEQFF. DNA of the CDR3: TGTGCCAGCAGTTTAGCGGGCCAGAGGGCTTACAATGAGCAGTTCTTC.

To note about this clonotype: An end of the junction does not agree with germline; a read error may underlie this. The chain couples TRBV7-6 to TRBJ2-6; TRBD1 agrees at 9 bases. The J call could be wrong; TRBJ2-1 is a better fit for the DNA end. Looked up from germline, CDR1 is SGHVS and CDR2 is FNYEAQ. The CDR3 sequence is 14 residues long. The CDR3 spells CASSRGQGVYEQFF. CDR3 coding DNA: TGTGCTAGCAGTCGGGGACAGGGTGTCTATGAGCAGTTCTTC.

The rearrangement uses TRBV7-9 and TRBJ2-3, with D perhaps TRBD1 (8 bases). TRBJ2-7 matches the DNA end more closely, so the J call is doubtful. Germline V CDR1 and CDR2: SEHNR, FQNEAQ (reference sequence). This CDR3 has 15 amino acids. For the CDR3, the DNA is TGTGCCAGCAGCATACAGGGGGGGGTCTCCTACGAGCAGTACTTC. Its protein is CASSIQGGVSYEQYF.

This clonotype showed up just a few times. The genes are TRBV7-9 and TRBJ2-5; 7 nucleotides match TRBD1. With 3 bases clipped from V and 4 bases from J, the junction kept 5 bases outside the gene matches. Germline lookup yields CDR1 SEHNR and CDR2 FQNEAQ (reference sequence). The CDR3 consists of 14 residues. In nucleotides, the CDR3 is TGTGCCAGCAGCTTGCGGAGACAGGGAGAGACCCAGTACTTC. Its translation: CASSLRRQGETQYF.

This clonotype appeared many times. The chain recombines TRBV25-1 with TRBJ2-7, with D unresolved. The germline V gene has CDR1 MGHDK and CDR2 SYGVNS. This CDR3 is built from 12 residues. V dropped 3 bases and J dropped 7 bases, with 10 bases sitting between them. The CDR3: CASSEDSLEQYF. The CDR3, as DNA: TGTGCCAGCAGTGAGGATTCTTTGGAGCAGTACTTC.

This clonotype was observed many times. The chain is built from TRBV7-9 and TRBJ2-4; D may be TRBD1 or TRBD2 (6 bases each). CDR3 length: 15 residues. The V gene lost 6 bases and the J gene lost 0 bases, with 12 bases spanning the gap. The V gene's germline CDR1 is SEHNR and CDR2 FQNEAQ (reference sequence). CDR3 sequence reads: CASREGGLAKNIQYF. CDR3 nucleotides: TGTGCCAGCAGGGAAGGGGGGTTAGCCAAAAACATTCAGTACTTC.

This clonotype was picked up many times. V usage is TRBV19 and J usage is TRBJ2-3, with 9 bases matching TRBD2. V trimming: 4 bases; J trimming: 3 bases; junction bases outside the gene matches: 5. This CDR3 has 15 amino acids. The germline gives CDR1 LNHDA, CDR2 SQIVND (reference sequence). The CDR3 protein is CASSTIAGVTDTQYF. DNA for the CDR3: TGTGCCAGTAGTACAATAGCGGGAGTGACAGATACGCAGTATTTT.

The gene calls are TRBV28 and TRBJ1-1, with TRBD1 as a possible D gene (6 bases). CDR1 is MDHEN, CDR2 SYDVKM, per germline. The CDR3 runs 17 residues. With 1 base removed from V and 4 bases from J, the gap between germline ends came to 19 bases. The DNA of the CDR3 is TGTGCCAGCAGTTTATTCCCCCAGGGGTCGGGGAGCACTGAAGCTTTCTTT. This encodes CASSLFPQGSGSTEAFF.

The rearrangement joins TRBV7-2 to TRBJ2-2; no reliable D call. In germline, CDR1 is SGHTA, CDR2 FQGNSA. The CDR3 has 12 residues. V was trimmed by 5 bases and J by 10 bases, leaving 11 bases between them. CDR3 protein: CASSLFPEELFF. Here the CDR3 DNA reads TGTGCCAGCAGCCTGTTCCCGGAGGAGCTGTTTTTT.

Turning to this clonotype: Given the absence of the conserved phenylalanine or tryptophan at the CDR3 end, a read error is likely. The DNA is omitted, as the CDR3 cannot be located on it reliably, and the CDR3 follows TCRdb's listing. The V and J genes are TRBV7-4 and TRBJ1-6; the D call in the table, TRBD1, was not verified against the DNA. A total of 18 residues make up the CDR3, ends included. Per germline, CDR1 SGHVT and CDR2 SQSDAQ. The CDR3 sequence is CASSSRPRDNQETQYFGP.

This clonotype was seen only once. The chain combines TRBV20-1 with TRBJ2-4; D tentatively reads TRBD1 or TRBD2 (5 bases each). The assigned J gene may be wrong: the sequence end matches TRBJ2-7 better. Germline V gene lookup returns CDR1 DFQATT and CDR2 SNEGSKA (reference sequence). The CDR3 spans 14 residues. The CDR3 sequence is CSARDGTRIDEQYF. Here the CDR3 DNA reads TGCAGTGCTAGAGACGGGACCCGAATCGACGAGCAGTACTTC.

The chain recombines TRBV11-2 with TRBJ2-5, with a tentative D call TRBD2 (5 bases). Germline assignment: CDR1 SGHAT and CDR2 FQNNGV. The ends were cut back, 5 bases at V and 5 bases at J, with 21 bases in the middle. The CDR3 contains 16 residues. The CDR3 region is CASSPIGEGSLETQYF. The CDR3 DNA reads TGTGCCAGCAGCCCCATCGGGGAAGGGAGTCTGGAGACCCAGTACTTC.